This T cell receptor beta chain came from a study of T cell responses to AZD1222 COVID-19 vaccine. In its sample, this clone was seen once. The CDR3 contains 16 residues. Germline loops: CDR1 SEHNR, CDR2 FQNEAQ (reference sequence). The V segment lost 5 bases and the J segment 6 bases; nucleotides outside the gene matches: 11. Measured with immunoSEQ multiplex PCR; TCRdb has only the in-frame clones, and not every one. This table holds about 140,000 clones, 80% to 95% found once. The origin of this receptor is an adult in good health. The chain links TRBV7-9 to TRBJ1-5; TRBD1 matches at 9 bases. Sample: peripheral blood, taken on day 0 of AZD1222 vaccination. The chain's CDR3 is CASSPLAGQGGQPQHF. CDR3 DNA: TGTGCCAGCAGCCCCCTCGCGGGACAGGGAGGTCAGCCCCAGCATTTT.